This T cell receptor beta chain was sequenced in a study of shared clonotypes between healthy human individuals. A note on this clone: As yet, its antigen is unknown.

Produced via immunoSEQ multiplex PCR; TCRdb's table is partial and in-frame only. The table shows around 2.5 million clones, with 93% occurring only once. Study results and caveats: A handful of donors had 4% to 5% of their naive CD4 clonotypes in common. Memory subsets generally showed smaller estimated richness than naive subsets did.

With V trimmed by 5 bases and J by 4 bases, 11 bases remained unmatched. The CDR3 contains 17 residues. Germline CDR1 reads SGHTA; CDR2 reads FQGTGA. The material sequenced was naive CD4+ T cells from PBMCs. Subset meaning: CD45RA+ positively selected. This clonotype was sampled from a man aged 18 to 35 in good health. Some clones in this sample may be carry-over from other donors' samples. V is TRBV7-3 and J is TRBJ2-2, with 9 positions matching TRBD1. The CDR3 DNA reads TGTGCCAGCAGCACCGGGACAGGGAGGGTTGGCACCGGGGAGCTGTTTTTT. Its translation is CASSTGTGRVGTGELFF.